This TCR beta chain derives from a study of T-cell memory formation after mild COVID-19. Study information: Largely, the TCR clusters proved donor specific.

Losses at the gene ends were 3 bases for V and 4 bases for J; bases not matched to a gene: 8. This CDR3 is 15 amino acids long. Germline-derived CDR1 and CDR2 are KGHSH and LQKENI. Study conclusions and caveats: The study found contracting CD4+ clones mainly in CM and EM and contracting CD8+ clones in EMRA. That cross-reactive memory joined was suggested by some responding clones appearing in pre-infection memory.

As regards this clonotype: Its antigen is unidentified.

cDNA libraries for TCR alpha and TCR beta, carrying sample barcodes and UMIs, came from 5'RACE with constant-segment primers. TCRdb ran MiXCR on the 5' RACE reads and lists one entry per CDR3 protein. This sample carries 200,000 or so distinct CDR3 sequences, around 16% of them seen once, and the ten largest clones take about 2.1%. Sequencing was performed on PBMCs or a T cell subset sorted from them (not recorded which). The TCR sequence derives from an adult woman who had mild COVID-19 (a few samples of this study predate the infection). Cell type and time point are not known. V gene TRBV18 combines with J gene TRBJ1-2, with 7 bases that match TRBD1. CDR3 coding DNA: TGTGCCAGCTCACCGAGCCAGGGGGATTTCTATGGCTACACCTTC. Translation: CASSPSQGDFYGYTF.